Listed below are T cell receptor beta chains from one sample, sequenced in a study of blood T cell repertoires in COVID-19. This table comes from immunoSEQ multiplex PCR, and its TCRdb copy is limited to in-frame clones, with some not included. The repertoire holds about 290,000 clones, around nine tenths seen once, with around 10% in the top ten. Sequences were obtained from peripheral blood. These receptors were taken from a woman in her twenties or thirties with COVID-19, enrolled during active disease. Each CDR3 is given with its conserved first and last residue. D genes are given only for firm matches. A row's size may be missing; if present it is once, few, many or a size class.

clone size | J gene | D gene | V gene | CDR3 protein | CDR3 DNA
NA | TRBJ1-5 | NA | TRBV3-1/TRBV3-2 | CASSQDLWGDQPQHF | TGTGCCAGCAGCCAAGACCTTTGGGGGGATCAGCCCCAGCATTTT
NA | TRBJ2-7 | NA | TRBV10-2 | CASSGQLNYEQYF | TGCGCCAGCAGTGGACAGCTGAACTACGAGCAGTACTTC
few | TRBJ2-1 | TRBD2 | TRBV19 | CASTDRSGGDNEQFF | TGTGCCAGTACCGATCGTAGCGGGGGTGACAATGAGCAGTTCTTC
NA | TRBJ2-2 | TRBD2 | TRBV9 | CASSVMLAGNTGELFF | TGTGCCAGCAGCGTAATGCTAGCGGGTAACACCGGGGAGCTGTTTTTT
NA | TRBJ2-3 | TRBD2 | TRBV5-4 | CASSDGGRGGYYTQYF | TGTGCCAGCAGTGACGGGGGGAGGGGAGGATATTATACGCAGTATTTT
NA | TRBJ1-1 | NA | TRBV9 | CASSVLQNGAEAFF | TGTGCCAGCAGCGTCCTTCAGAACGGGGCTGAAGCTTTCTTT
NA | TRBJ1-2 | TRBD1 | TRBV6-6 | CASRTGNYGYTF | TGTGCCAGCCGGACAGGGAACTATGGCTACACCTTC
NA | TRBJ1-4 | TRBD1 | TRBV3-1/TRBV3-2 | CASSQSTGKLFF | TGTGCCAGCAGCCAATCGACAGGGAAACTGTTTTTT
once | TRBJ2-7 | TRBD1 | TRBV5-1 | CASSSWTGSEQYF | TGCGCCAGCAGCTCCTGGACAGGGAGCGAGCAGTACTTC
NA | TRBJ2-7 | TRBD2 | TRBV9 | CASSVGGSGVPYEQYF | TGTGCCAGCAGCGTAGGGGGGAGCGGGGTCCCCTACGAGCAGTACTTC
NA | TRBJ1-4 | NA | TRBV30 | CAWRSLNEKLFF | TGTGCCTGGAGGTCCCTTAATGAAAAACTGTTTTTT
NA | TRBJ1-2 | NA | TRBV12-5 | CASGLSPGDYGYTF | TGTGCTAGTGGTTTGTCCCCAGGGGACTATGGCTACACCTTC
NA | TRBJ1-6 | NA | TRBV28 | CASSSPFTGHSYNSPLHF | TGTGCCAGCAGTTCCCCCTTTACAGGACATTCCTATAATTCACCCCTCCACTTT
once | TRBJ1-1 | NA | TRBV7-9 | CASSLPLGTEAFF | TGTGCCAGCAGCTTACCCCTAGGCACTGAAGCTTTCTTT
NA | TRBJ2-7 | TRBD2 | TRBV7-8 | CASSPTTGLADYEQYF | TGTGCCAGCAGCCCTACGACAGGACTAGCGGACTACGAGCAGTACTTC
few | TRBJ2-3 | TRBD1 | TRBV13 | CASSLGLERTGYTDTQYF | TGTGCCAGCAGCTTAGGCCTAGAGAGGACAGGGTACACAGATACGCAGTATTTT
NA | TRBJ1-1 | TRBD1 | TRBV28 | CASSPQTGANTEAFF | TGTGCCAGCAGTCCCCAGACAGGGGCGAACACTGAAGCTTTCTTT
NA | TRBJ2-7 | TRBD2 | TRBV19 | CASSILAGGLGEQYF | TGTGCCAGTAGTATATTAGCGGGGGGCCTGGGCGAGCAGTACTTC
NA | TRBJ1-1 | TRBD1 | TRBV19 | CASSLGTGEMNTEAFF | TGTGCCAGTAGCCTCGGGACAGGGGAGATGAACACTGAAGCTTTCTTT
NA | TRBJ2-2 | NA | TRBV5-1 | CASSFRSQNTGELFF | TGCGCCAGCAGCTTTCGATCACAGAACACCGGGGAGCTGTTTTTT
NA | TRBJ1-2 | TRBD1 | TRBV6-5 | CASRRDRVQDGYTF | TGTGCCAGCCGGCGGGACAGGGTTCAGGATGGCTACACCTTC
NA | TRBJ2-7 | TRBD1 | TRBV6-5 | CASRVRGSYEQYF | TGTGCCAGCAGAGTCAGGGGGAGCTACGAGCAGTACTTC
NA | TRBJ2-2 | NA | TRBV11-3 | CASKEPNLDTGELFF | TGTGCCAGCAAAGAGCCCAACCTCGACACCGGGGAGCTGTTTTTT
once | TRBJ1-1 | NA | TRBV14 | CASSQLTEAFF | TGTGCCAGCAGCCAATTAACGGAGGCTTTCTTT
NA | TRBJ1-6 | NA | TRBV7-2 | CASSLWGHNNSPLHF | TGTGCCAGCAGCTTATGGGGACATAATAATTCACCCCTCCACTTT
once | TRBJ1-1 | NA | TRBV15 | CATSRGRRTEAFF | TGTGCCACCAGCAGAGGTCGGCGGACTGAAGCTTTCTTT
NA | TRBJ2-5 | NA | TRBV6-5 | CASSYSSGEGEETQYF | TGTGCCAGCAGTTACTCCTCAGGGGAGGGCGAAGAGACCCAGTACTTC
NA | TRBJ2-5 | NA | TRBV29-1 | CSVGDGGETQYF | TGCAGCGTCGGCGACGGAGGGGAGACCCAGTACTTC
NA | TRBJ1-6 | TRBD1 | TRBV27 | CASSFGGGSPLHF | TGTGCCAGCAGTTTTGGAGGGGGCTCACCCCTCCACTTT
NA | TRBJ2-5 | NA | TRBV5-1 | CASRRQEETQYF | TGCGCCAGCAGACGACAGGAAGAGACCCAGTACTTC
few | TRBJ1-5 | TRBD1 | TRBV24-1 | CATRYRDRVAQPQHF | TGTGCCACCAGGTACCGGGACAGGGTAGCTCAGCCCCAGCATTTT
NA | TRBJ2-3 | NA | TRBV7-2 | CASSRAGTRADTQYF | TGTGCCAGCAGCCGCGCGGGGACCAGAGCAGATACGCAGTATTTT
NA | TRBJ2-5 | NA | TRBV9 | CASSVGGWKETQYF | TGTGCCAGCAGCGTAGGGGGCTGGAAGGAGACCCAGTACTTC
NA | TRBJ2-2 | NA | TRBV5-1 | CASSLVGGSSTGELFF | TGCGCCAGCAGCTTGGTCGGTGGGTCTAGCACCGGGGAGCTGTTTTTT
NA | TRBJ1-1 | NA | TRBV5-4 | CASSEVPEVNTEAFF | TGTGCCAGCAGCGAGGTCCCTGAGGTGAACACTGAAGCTTTCTTT
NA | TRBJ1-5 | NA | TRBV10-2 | CASSESATFGQPQHF | TGCGCCAGCAGTGAGTCAGCCACCTTTGGTCAGCCCCAGCATTTT
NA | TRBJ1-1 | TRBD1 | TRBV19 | CASSSGQGYTEAFF | TGTGCCAGTAGTTCTGGACAGGGTTATACTGAAGCTTTCTTT
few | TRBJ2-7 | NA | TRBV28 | CATLLNGDQKQYF | TGTGCCACGCTCCTCAACGGGGATCAGAAGCAGTACTTC
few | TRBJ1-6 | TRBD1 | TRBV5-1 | CASSQPEQGLYSPLHF | TGCGCCAGCAGCCAACCCGAACAGGGGTTGTACTCACCCCTCCACTTT
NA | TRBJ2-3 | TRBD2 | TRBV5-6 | CASSRTKRGLSTDTQYF | TGTGCCAGCAGCCGAACAAAGCGGGGCCTTAGCACAGATACGCAGTATTTT
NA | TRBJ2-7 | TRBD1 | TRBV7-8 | CASSVPGQAPEQYF | TGTGCCAGCAGCGTGCCGGGACAGGCGCCAGAGCAGTACTTC
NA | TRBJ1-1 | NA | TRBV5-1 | CASSRDSSNTEAFF | TGCGCCAGCAGCCGTGACAGCTCGAACACTGAAGCTTTCTTT
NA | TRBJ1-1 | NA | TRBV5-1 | CASSLQGNTEAFF | TGCGCCAGCAGCTTACAGGGGAACACTGAAGCTTTCTTT
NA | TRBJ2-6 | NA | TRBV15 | CATHPTASGANVLTF | TGTGCCACCCACCCGACAGCCTCTGGGGCCAACGTCCTGACTTTC
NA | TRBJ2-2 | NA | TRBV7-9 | CASSLTGLGQFGELFF | TGTGCCAGCAGCTTAACGGGACTCGGCCAGTTCGGGGAGCTGTTTTTT
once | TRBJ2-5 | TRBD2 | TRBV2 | CASGLAGALQETQYF | TGTGCCAGCGGCCTAGCGGGGGCCTTGCAAGAGACCCAGTACTTC
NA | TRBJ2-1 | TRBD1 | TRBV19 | CASKETTGHHEQFF | TGTGCCAGTAAAGAGACGACAGGGCACCATGAGCAGTTCTTC
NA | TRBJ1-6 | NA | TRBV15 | CATSRDRSRPNSPLHF | TGTGCCACCAGCAGAGATCGTTCCAGGCCCAATTCACCCCTCCACTTT
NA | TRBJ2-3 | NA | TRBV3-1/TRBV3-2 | CASSQRGSDTQYF | TGTGCCAGCAGCCAACGGGGGTCGGATACGCAGTATTTT
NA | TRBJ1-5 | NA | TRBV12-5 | CASGLRPGQAPYSNQPQHF | TGTGCTAGTGGTTTACGACCGGGACAAGCACCATATAGCAATCAGCCCCAGCATTTT
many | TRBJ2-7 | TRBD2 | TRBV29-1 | CSVEKGRGGYEQYF | TGCAGCGTTGAAAAGGGGCGGGGAGGGTACGAGCAGTACTTC
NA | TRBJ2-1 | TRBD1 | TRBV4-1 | CASSQEDRGYYNEQFF | TGCGCCAGCAGCCAAGAGGACAGGGGATACTACAATGAGCAGTTCTTC
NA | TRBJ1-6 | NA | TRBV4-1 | CASSQTGQSSPLHF | TGCGCCAGCAGCCAAACCGGACAGAGCTCACCCCTCCACTTT